These 22 T cell receptor beta chains share one sample of origin, sequenced in a study of blood T cell repertoires in COVID-19. Here immunoSEQ multiplex PCR was the method, and the copy in TCRdb shows in-frame clones only, minus some. This sample has 190,000 or so clones, with around nine tenths found just once. Sequences were obtained from peripheral blood. All receptors derive from a young woman who had recovered from COVID-19.

The chain has TRBV5-1 and TRBJ2-3; D is ambiguous. The V gene lost 6 bases and the J gene lost 7 bases, with 15 bases spanning the gap. Germline V gene data show CDR1 as SGHRS and CDR2 as YFSETQ. The CDR3 runs 13 residues. CDR3 residues: CASTGASLNTQYF. The CDR3, as DNA: TGCGCCAGCACCGGTGCTAGTCTTAATACGCAGTATTTT. Complete variable domain (other parts from reference TRBV5-1 and TRBJ2-3): KAGVTQTPRYLIKTRGQQVTLSCSPISGHRSVSWYQQTPGQGLQFLFEYFSETQRNKGNFPGRFSGRQFSNSRSEMNVSTLELGDSALYLCASTGASLNTQYFGPGTRLTVL.

In DNA, the CDR3 is TGTGCCAGCAGCACCGGAGGTTACAATGAGCAGTTCTTC. This codes for CASSTGGYNEQFF. The V gene is TRBV7-9, the J gene TRBJ2-1; D is possibly TRBD2 (5 bases). The CDR3 has 13 residues. Per germline, CDR1 SEHNR and CDR2 FQNEAQ (reference sequence). Trimming removed 5 bases from V and 4 bases from J, with 9 bases in between. Full variable domain (remainder filled in from reference TRBV7-9 and TRBJ2-1): DTGVSQNPRHKITKRGQNVTFRCDPISEHNRLYWYRQTLGQGPEFLTYFQNEAQLEKSRLLSDRFSAERPKGSFSTLEIQRTEQGDSAMYLCASSTGGYNEQFFGPGTRLTVL.

This chain connects TRBV6-2 or TRBV6-3 to TRBJ2-7; no reliable D call. The V and J ends lost 0 bases and 9 bases respectively, with 12 bases between them. The CDR3 contains 13 residues. Germline CDR1 reads MNHEY; CDR2 reads SVGEGT. The CDR3, as DNA: TGTGCCAGCAGTTACTCCGCACAACCTGGGCAGTACTTC. Its translation: CASSYSAQPGQYF.

V and J are TRBV6-6 and TRBJ1-1; D possibly corresponds to TRBD1 (6 bases). V was shortened by 7 bases and J by 5 bases, with 17 bases between the two germline ends. From germline, CDR1 is MNHNY and CDR2 SVGAGI (reference sequence). This CDR3 is built from 14 residues. The CDR3 nucleotides read TGTGCCAGCACCAAACAGGGAAAGGGAACTGAAGCTTTCTTT. Its protein is CASTKQGKGTEAFF.

The V and J genes are TRBV6-6 and TRBJ2-2, with D possibly being TRBD2 (5 bases). The CDR3 spans 15 residues. With 6 bases removed from V and 6 bases from J, the gap between germline ends came to 17 bases. Per the germline V gene, CDR1 is MNHNY and CDR2 is SVGAGI (reference sequence). The CDR3 region has the DNA TGTGCCAGCAGCCCGGGGTTCGCCCCGTCCGGGGAGCTGTTTTTT. Amino acid sequence: CASSPGFAPSGELFF.

This rearrangement joins TRBV7-2 to TRBJ1-1; the D gene is possibly TRBD1 (6 bases). Germline loops: CDR1 SGHTA, CDR2 FQGNSA. V shed 3 bases and J shed 6 bases, with 17 bases lying between them. CDR3 length: 15 residues. The CDR3 protein is CASSFVTGQGAEAFF. As DNA, the CDR3 is TGTGCCAGCAGCTTCGTCACGGGACAAGGGGCTGAAGCTTTCTTT.

This chain uses TRBV7-8 with TRBJ1-1; tentatively, D is TRBD1 (6 bases). The germline V and J ends were trimmed by 5 bases and 4 bases, with 17 bases remaining between them. Germline loops: CDR1 SGHVS, CDR2 FQNEAQ. The CDR3 consists of 15 residues. The CDR3 protein is CASSDKQGSVTEAFF. CDR3 coding DNA: TGTGCCAGCAGCGATAAACAGGGATCTGTCACTGAAGCTTTCTTT.

The chain joins TRBV29-1 to TRBJ2-7, with a possible D match to TRBD2 (6 bases). V lost 1 base and J lost 3, with 16 bases in between. This CDR3 region has 15 residues. In germline, CDR1 is SQVTM, CDR2 ANQGSEA. CDR3 residues: CSVEGDGGSLYEQYF. In nucleotides, the CDR3 is TGCAGCGTTGAAGGGGACGGGGGTTCCCTCTACGAGCAGTACTTC.

This clone was recorded only once. The rearrangement links TRBV27 to TRBJ2-7; 8 bases align to TRBD1. V gave up 7 bases and J gave up 2 bases; unmatched junction bases: 10. CDR1 and CDR2 (germline): MNHEY, SMNVEV (reference sequence). This CDR3 spans 15 amino acids. DNA of the CDR3: TGTGCCAGCACCCGAAACGGACAGGGAGCCTACGAGCAGTACTTC. Residues: CASTRNGQGAYEQYF.

The chain joins TRBV7-9 to TRBJ1-2, with 7 bases aligning to TRBD1. Germline V gene data show CDR1 as SEHNR and CDR2 as FQNEAQ (reference sequence). The trim removed 1 base at V and 2 bases at J, leaving 7 bases unmatched. The CDR3 length is 16 residues. The CDR3 reads CASSLGPGTENYGYTF. The CDR3 DNA is TGTGCCAGCAGCTTAGGACCCGGGACAGAGAACTATGGCTACACCTTC.

V and J are TRBV7-3 and TRBJ2-3, with TRBD2 matching 8 bases. CDR3 length: 16 amino acids. Germline-derived CDR1 and CDR2 are SGHTA and FQGTGA. J lost 1 base, V lost 5 bases, and 8 bases had no gene match. The CDR3 coding sequence is TGTGCCAGCAGCCCACAGCGGGAGAAAGGCACAGATACGCAGTATTTT. Protein: CASSPQREKGTDTQYF.

This clone occurred once. The CDR3, as DNA: TGTGCCAGTAGTATAGGCAGGGGCTACGAGCAGTACGTC. Translation: CASSIGRGYEQYV. The chain combines TRBV19 with TRBJ2-7, with a tentative D call TRBD1 (6 bases). Trimming took 1 base from V and 3 from J, leaving 7 bases between them. Looked up from germline, CDR1 is LNHDA and CDR2 is SQIVND (reference sequence). This CDR3 has 13 amino acids.

The V call is TRBV7-9, the J call TRBJ2-3; 11 nucleotides agree with TRBD2. Germline CDR1 and CDR2: SEHNR and FQNEAQ (reference sequence). The CDR3 runs to 17 residues. Trimming took 5 bases from V and 4 from J; bases not matched to a gene: 11. CDR3 residues: CASSRYQLAGVPDTQYF. The CDR3 DNA reads as TGTGCCAGCAGCCGGTATCAACTAGCGGGAGTCCCAGATACGCAGTATTTT.

This chain connects TRBV19 to TRBJ2-1, with TRBD2 identical over 14 bases. Germline V gene sequence: CDR1 LNHDA, CDR2 SQIVND (reference sequence). CDR3 length: 17 amino acids. Trimming took 5 bases from V and 6 from J; bases not matched to a gene: 9. The CDR3 here is CASSSRIGTSGSNEQFF. CDR3 bases: TGTGCCAGTAGTTCCCGAATCGGGACTAGCGGGAGCAATGAGCAGTTCTTC.

The gene calls are TRBV5-1 and TRBJ2-3, with 9 positions matching TRBD1. Looked up from germline, CDR1 is SGHRS and CDR2 is YFSETQ. This CDR3 contains 15 residues. The ends lost 3 bases at V and 6 bases at J; junction bases unmatched: 8. CDR3 in amino acids: CASSYGTGRLDTQYF. CDR3 in DNA: TGCGCCAGCAGCTACGGGACAGGGCGGCTGGATACGCAGTATTTT.

This clone has just one count. The chain employs TRBV28 and TRBJ1-5; TRBD1 is a possible D gene (5 bases). Germline V CDR1 and CDR2: MDHEN, SYDVKM. Trimming took 2 bases from V and 0 from J, leaving 14 bases between them. The CDR3 loop spans 17 amino acids. In nucleotides, the CDR3 is TGTGCCAGCAGTTTAAGGGGCGGAGAATATAGCAATCAGCCCCAGCATTTT. It encodes CASSLRGGEYSNQPQHF. The full variable domain, rest sourced from reference TRBV28 and TRBJ1-5, is DVKVTQSSRYLVKRTGEKVFLECVQDMDHENMFWYRQDPGLGLRLIYFSYDVKMKEKGDIPEGYSVSREKKERFSLILESASTNQTSMYLCASSLRGGEYSNQPQHFGDGTRLSIL.

This clone came up a few times. The chain has TRBV7-3 and TRBJ2-1; 7 bases agree with TRBD2. The V gene's germline CDR1 is SGHTA and CDR2 FQGTGA. V lost 1 base and J lost 4; bases outside the gene matches: 4. This CDR3 has 15 amino acids. As DNA, the CDR3 is TGTGCCAGCAGCTTAAGGCCTAGCGGATACAATGAGCAGTTCTTC. This sequence encodes CASSLRPSGYNEQFF.

This clone was seen a single time. This chain links TRBV5-1 with TRBJ2-1; 7 bases align to TRBD1. The V gene's germline CDR1 is SGHRS and CDR2 YFSETQ. CDR3 length: 15 amino acids. V shed 4 bases and J 4 bases; nucleotides not matched to a gene: 8. CDR3 coding DNA: TGCGCCAGCAGCCCGACAGGGACCCTATACAATGAGCAGTTCTTC. Protein product: CASSPTGTLYNEQFF.

This clone came up once. The chain has TRBV9 and TRBJ2-5, with D possibly TRBD2 on 6 matching bases. CDR1 is SGDLS, CDR2 YYNGEE, per germline. The CDR3 has 17 residues. V dropped 4 bases and J dropped 1 base, with 20 bases sitting between them. The CDR3 DNA reads as TGTGCCAGCAGCCCCCGGTGGGGAAGCGGGCCCCAAGAGACCCAGTACTTC. It specifies CASSPRWGSGPQETQYF.

The gene calls are TRBV9 and TRBJ1-2; D is uncertain. The CDR3 has 12 amino acids. Germline V lookup: CDR1 SGDLS, CDR2 YYNGEE. The ends were cut back, 4 bases at V and 5 bases at J, with 9 bases in the middle. The CDR3 DNA is TGTGCCAGCAGCCCAGTCTTTTATGGCTACACCTTC. This gives the protein CASSPVFYGYTF.

The chain joins TRBV9 to TRBJ2-5; 8 nucleotides line up with TRBD1. Germline V gene data show CDR1 as SGDLS and CDR2 as YYNGEE. V lost 4 bases to trimming and J lost 7 bases; unmatched junction nucleotides: 6. CDR3 length: 13 residues. The CDR3 DNA is TGTGCCAGCAGCCCCGACAGGGGAGGGACCCAGTACTTC. It is translated as CASSPDRGGTQYF.

The chain carries TRBV6-2 or TRBV6-3 and TRBJ2-1; D is uncertain. V lost 6 bases to trimming and J lost 4 bases, with 7 bases between them. CDR3 length: 12 amino acids. Germline lookup yields CDR1 MNHEY and CDR2 SVGEGT. The CDR3 nucleotides read TGTGCCAGCAGCCCCGTTTACAATGAGCAGTTCTTC. Amino acid sequence: CASSPVYNEQFF.